These 27 T cell receptor beta chains were sequenced from one sample in a study of shared clonotypes between healthy human individuals. Some clones are missing from TCRdb's copy, which holds only in-frame ones; the method was immunoSEQ multiplex PCR. Of some 1 million clones listed, more than 60% were seen once; the top ten hold approximately 1.5%. Sequenced: memory CD4+ T cells sorted from blood. Stated subset: CD45RA-negative fraction. These receptors originate from a man younger than 35 in good health.

The V gene is TRBV7-9, the J gene TRBJ2-7; 7 bases line up with TRBD2. CDR3 size: 14 residues. J was trimmed by 2 bases and V by 8 bases; bases with no gene match: 9. CDR1 and CDR2 (germline): SEHNR, FQNEAQ (reference sequence). The CDR3 DNA is TGTGCCAGCGCAATAGCGGGCACACCCTACGAGCAGTACTTC. Translated, it gives CASAIAGTPYEQYF.

The chain combines TRBV7-9 with TRBJ1-1; D may be TRBD1 (5 bases). The CDR3 covers 13 residues. Germline V gene lookup returns CDR1 SEHNR and CDR2 FQNEAQ (reference sequence). V gave up 3 bases and J gave up 4 bases, with 9 bases separating them. The CDR3 DNA reads TGTGCCAGCAGCTTCTTTGGGGGCACTGAAGCTTTCTTT. Translated, it gives CASSFFGGTEAFF.

The V gene is TRBV19, the J gene TRBJ2-5; 8 positions match TRBD2. Unmatched junction bases numbered 10, after V lost 5 bases and J lost 5 bases. Germline-derived CDR1 and CDR2 are LNHDA and SQIVND (reference sequence). The CDR3 has 15 amino acids. CDR3 coding DNA: TGTGCCAGTAGTCGGGATGGGACTAGAGGGGAGACCCAGTACTTC. This codes for CASSRDGTRGETQYF.

This chain links TRBV27 with TRBJ2-1, with TRBD2 identical over 13 bases. After removal of 5 bases from V and 0 bases from J, the junction contained 7 bases not matched to a gene. CDR3 length: 18 amino acids. Germline V lookup: CDR1 MNHEY, CDR2 SMNVEV (reference sequence). CDR3 protein: CASSAGLAGKSSYNEQFF. The CDR3 bases are TGTGCCAGCAGTGCGGGACTAGCGGGAAAGAGCTCCTACAATGAGCAGTTCTTC.

The chain links TRBV27 to TRBJ2-1; 9 nucleotides align to TRBD2. The ends lost 6 bases at V and 5 bases at J; junction bases unmatched: 8. CDR3 length equals 15 residues. Per the germline V gene, CDR1 is MNHEY and CDR2 is SMNVEV (reference sequence). The CDR3 region has the DNA TGTGCCAGCAGAGCGGGGGGCCTGACTCACAATGAGCAGTTCTTC. Translating it yields CASRAGGLTHNEQFF.

V is TRBV7-2 and J is TRBJ1-1; D may be TRBD1 (5 bases). V dropped 5 bases and J dropped 6 bases, with 16 bases sitting between them. The CDR3 has 14 residues. The germline V gene encodes CDR1 SGHTA and CDR2 FQGNSA. The CDR3 spells CASSQELRQPEAFF. CDR3 DNA: TGTGCCAGCAGCCAAGAACTAAGACAGCCTGAAGCTTTCTTT. The whole variable domain, filled in from reference TRBV7-2 and TRBJ1-1, reads GAGVSQSPSNKVTEKGKDVELRCDPISGHTALYWYRQSLGQGLEFLIYFQGNSAPDKSGLPSDRFSAERTGGSVSTLTIQRTQQEDSAVYLCASSQELRQPEAFFGQGTRLTVV.

Of note for this clone: This sequence may be a read error, since a much larger clone differs from it by one base. Other DNA sequences from this sample encode an identical CDR3 as well. The chain couples TRBV7-2 to TRBJ1-1; tentatively, D is TRBD1 (5 bases). Germline values: CDR1 SGHTA, CDR2 FQGNSA. This CDR3 comprises 13 residues. Trimming left V 2 bases short and J 1 base short, with 5 bases between. The CDR3 coding sequence is TGTGCCAGCAGCTTACAGGGGAACACTGAAGCTTTCTTT. Its translation: CASSLQGNTEAFF. The whole variable domain, filled in from reference TRBV7-2 and TRBJ1-1, reads GAGVSQSPSNKVTEKGKDVELRCDPISGHTALYWYRQSLGQGLEFLIYFQGNSAPDKSGLPSDRFSAERTGGSVSTLTIQRTQQEDSAVYLCASSLQGNTEAFFGQGTRLTVV.

This clone has only one observation. The rearrangement links TRBV19 to TRBJ1-6; D is possibly TRBD1 (5 bases). CDR3 length equals 16 residues. Germline loops: CDR1 LNHDA, CDR2 SQIVND (reference sequence). Trimming took 7 bases from V and 4 from J, leaving 17 bases between them. The CDR3: CASKSGTTIYNSPLHF. The CDR3 DNA sequence: TGTGCCAGTAAATCTGGGACGACGATTTATAATTCACCCCTCCACTTT.

This sequence joins TRBV19 and TRBJ2-3; D not resolved. The V end lost 2 bases, the J end lost 2 bases, and 5 bases lay between the germline ends. Germline V gives CDR1 LNHDA, CDR2 SQIVND (reference sequence). The CDR3 is 13 amino acids. CDR3 nucleotides: TGTGCCAGTAGTATAAGGCCCACAGATACGCAGTATTTT. Amino acids: CASSIRPTDTQYF.

The chain uses TRBV4-3 and TRBJ2-1; maybe TRBD1 (6 bases). CDR3 size: 18 residues. V was shortened by 0 bases and J by 5 bases, with 20 bases between the two germline ends. CDR1 and CDR2 (germline): LGHNA, YSLEER. As DNA, the CDR3 is TGCGCCAGCAGCCAAGATTTCCGAACAGGGACAAGGCACAATGAGCAGTTCTTC. It specifies CASSQDFRTGTRHNEQFF.

The chain couples TRBV16 to TRBJ2-7; D is undetermined. The V gene's germline CDR1 is KGHSY and CDR2 FQNENV. This CDR3 has 14 amino acids. V lost 2 bases and J lost 1, with 9 bases in between. The CDR3 region has the DNA TGTGCCAGCAGCCAACGTACTAATTCCTACGAGCAGTACTTC. Protein sequence: CASSQRTNSYEQYF.

The chain carries TRBV2 and TRBJ2-3; tentative D call: TRBD2 (6 bases). Deletions cut 6 bases from V and 1 base from J, with 17 bases between. The CDR3 length is 16 residues. Germline V gene lookup returns CDR1 SNHLY and CDR2 FYNNEI. The CDR3 sequence: CASSPRTNPRTDTQYF. CDR3 bases: TGTGCCAGCAGCCCCAGGACTAACCCTCGCACAGATACGCAGTATTTT. Variable domain in full (rest from reference TRBV2 and TRBJ2-3): EPEVTQTPSHQVTQMGQEVILRCVPISNHLYFYWYRQILGQKVEFLVSFYNNEISEKSEIFDDQFSVERPDGSNFTLKIRSTKLEDSAMYFCASSPRTNPRTDTQYFGPGTRLTVL.

The chain combines TRBV18 with TRBJ1-1, with 10 bases identical to TRBD1. Germline CDR1 is KGHSH and CDR2 is LQKENI. The V gene end was trimmed by 3 bases and the J gene end by 6 bases; junction bases not matched to a gene: 7. This CDR3 spans 15 amino acids. CDR3 DNA: TGTGCCAGCTCACCCCCGACAGGGGGCAGGGCTGAAGCTTTCTTT. Encoded protein: CASSPPTGGRAEAFF.

The chain joins TRBV5-1 to TRBJ1-3; D unclear. The length of the CDR3 is 15 residues. CDR1 and CDR2 from the germline V gene are SGHRS and YFSETQ. V gave up 0 bases and J gave up 0 bases, with 7 bases separating them. CDR3 region: CASSLDVNSGNTIYF. The DNA of the CDR3 is TGCGCCAGCAGCTTGGATGTGAACTCTGGAAACACCATATATTTT. The full variable domain, in which reference TRBV5-1 and TRBJ1-3 provide the parts outside the CDR3, is KAGVTQTPRYLIKTRGQQVTLSCSPISGHRSVSWYQQTPGQGLQFLFEYFSETQRNKGNFPGRFSGRQFSNSRSEMNVSTLELGDSALYLCASSLDVNSGNTIYFGEGSWLTVV.

This chain connects TRBV2 to TRBJ1-5, with TRBD1 identical over 9 bases. This CDR3 contains 14 residues. Losses at the gene ends were 8 bases for V and 3 bases for J; bases not matched to a gene: 5. CDR1 and CDR2 from the germline V gene are SNHLY and FYNNEI. In DNA form, the CDR3 reads TGTGCCAGCGCAGGGACAGGGAACAATCAGCCCCAGCATTTT. It translates to CASAGTGNNQPQHF.

This clone appeared once. Other DNA sequences in the sample encode the same CDR3. The chain is built from TRBV18 and TRBJ2-5; D may correspond to TRBD1 or TRBD2 (6 bases each). V was clipped by 3 bases and J by 4 bases, with 9 bases between them. Germline V CDR1 and CDR2: KGHSH, LQKENI. This CDR3 comprises 13 residues. The CDR3 is CASSPRGGETQYF. CDR3 sequence (DNA): TGTGCCAGCTCACCCAGGGGAGGAGAGACCCAGTACTTC.

This clone has only a few counts. The CDR3 here is CASSPAGTSGHNEQFF. As DNA, the CDR3 is TGTGCCAGCAGCCCAGCGGGGACTAGCGGCCACAATGAGCAGTTCTTC. This chain uses TRBV7-2 with TRBJ2-1, with 11 bases aligning to TRBD2. The CDR3 spans 16 residues. CDR1 is SGHTA and CDR2 is FQGNSA in the germline V gene. V lost 5 bases and J lost 5; bases outside the gene matches: 8.

The chain is built from TRBV10-1 and TRBJ2-5, with 8 bases aligning to TRBD2. J gave up 7 bases and V 2 bases, and 3 bases lay outside the gene matches. The CDR3 has 13 amino acids. Germline V CDR1 and CDR2: WNHNN, SYGVQD (reference sequence). CDR3: CASSETTSGTQYF. The CDR3 DNA reads as TGCGCCAGCAGTGAGACCACTAGCGGGACCCAGTACTTC.

The CDR3 spells CASSPVAGVGQETQYF. As DNA, the CDR3 is TGTGCCAGCAGCCCCGTTGCAGGTGTCGGGCAAGAGACCCAGTACTTC. The chain carries TRBV5-4 and TRBJ2-5, with D unclear. Germline CDR1 reads SGHNT; CDR2 reads YYREEE (reference sequence). CDR3 length equals 16 residues. Trimming removed 4 bases from V and 2 bases from J, with 18 bases in between.

This rearrangement joins TRBV6-5 to TRBJ1-5, with a possible D match to TRBD1 (5 bases). Trimming took off 2 bases at V and 1 base at J, with 9 bases between the two ends. The CDR3 is 15 residues long. The germline CDR1 and CDR2 sequences are MNHEY and SVGAGI. The CDR3 is CASSYARESNQPQHF. CDR3 sequence (DNA): TGTGCCAGCAGTTACGCCAGGGAAAGCAATCAGCCCCAGCATTTT.

This sequence joins TRBV6-1 and TRBJ2-7; D uncertain. Germline V gene sequence: CDR1 MNHNS, CDR2 SASEGT. The ends were cut back, 6 bases at V and 5 bases at J, with 8 bases in the middle. The CDR3 sequence is 11 residues long. The CDR3 DNA follows: TGTGCCAGCAGAACCTACGACGAGCAGTACTTC. Its protein is CASRTYDEQYF.

The CDR3 DNA sequence: TGTGCCAGTAGTCCCGGGTCTGCTAACTATGGCTACACCTTC. Protein sequence: CASSPGSANYGYTF. The V and J genes are TRBV19 and TRBJ1-2; D not certain. V was clipped by 5 bases and J by 0 bases, with 10 bases between them. Germline assignment: CDR1 LNHDA and CDR2 SQIVND (reference sequence). This CDR3 comprises 14 residues.

The chain is built from TRBV2 and TRBJ2-1; unclear D gene. Trimming shortened V by 7 bases and J by 7 bases, and 11 bases separated the two germline ends. The CDR3 is made up of 12 amino acids. CDR1 SNHLY and CDR2 FYNNEI come from the germline V gene. The CDR3 sequence is CASTPVGNEQFF. DNA of the CDR3: TGTGCCAGCACCCCTGTGGGGAATGAGCAGTTCTTC.

This clone was counted a few times. This sequence joins TRBV7-2 and TRBJ2-7; 9 bases are a match to TRBD1. The V segment lost 7 bases and the J segment 2 bases; nucleotides outside the gene matches: 6. This CDR3 comprises 14 residues. In germline, CDR1 is SGHTA, CDR2 FQGNSA. The CDR3 spells CASNPGTGPYEQYF. The CDR3 coding sequence is TGTGCCAGCAATCCCGGGACAGGGCCCTACGAGCAGTACTTC.

The chain has TRBV10-2 and TRBJ1-1; perhaps TRBD1 as D (6 bases). Trimming left V 4 bases short and J 4 bases short, with 16 bases between. Germline V lookup: CDR1 WSHSY, CDR2 SAAADI. CDR3 size: 15 residues. The CDR3: CASSVSRMGATEAFF. The CDR3 bases are TGCGCCAGCAGTGTTTCCCGGATGGGGGCCACTGAAGCTTTCTTT.

This chain links TRBV2 with TRBJ1-2; D not resolved. The germline V gene has CDR1 SNHLY and CDR2 FYNNEI. The CDR3 sequence is 12 residues long. Trimming shortened V by 8 bases and J by 2 bases, and 9 bases separated the two germline ends. CDR3 in amino acids: CASRVENYGYTF. CDR3 DNA sequence: TGTGCCAGCCGCGTGGAAAACTATGGCTACACCTTC.

The chain links TRBV5-6 to TRBJ2-2; 11 bases fit TRBD2. This CDR3 spans 17 amino acids. With 3 bases clipped from V and 4 bases from J, the junction kept 8 bases outside the gene matches. Germline CDR1 SGHDT, CDR2 YYEEEE. CDR3 bases: TGTGCCAGCAGCTCCCTCATAGCGGGGGGGCCCACCGGGGAGCTGTTTTTT. The encoded protein is CASSSLIAGGPTGELFF.